Each of the 18 T cell receptor beta chains below was sequenced from the same sample in a study of blood T cell repertoires in COVID-19. TCRdb's table, derived via immunoSEQ multiplex PCR, lists solely in-frame clones and lacks some. The data contain about 180,000 clones, approximately 83% of them singletons. Sequencing was performed on peripheral blood. Receptors were obtained from a man aged 60 to 69 with acute or convalescent COVID-19.

V is TRBV4-1 and J is TRBJ2-1; 10 nucleotides line up with TRBD1. CDR3 length equals 15 residues. With V trimmed by 0 bases and J by 6 bases, 2 bases remained unmatched. Looked up from germline, CDR1 is MGHRA and CDR2 is YSYEKL. The CDR3 is CASSQDRTGGNEQFF. CDR3 nucleotides: TGCGCCAGCAGCCAAGATCGGACAGGGGGCAATGAGCAGTTCTTC.

This chain connects TRBV19 to TRBJ2-5; 9 bases fit TRBD1. After removal of 5 bases from V and 6 bases from J, the junction contained 7 bases not matched to a gene. CDR1 and CDR2 (germline): LNHDA, SQIVND (reference sequence). The CDR3 loop spans 14 amino acids. The DNA for the CDR3 is TGTGCCAGTAGTCCGGGACAGGGTGGAAAGACCCAGTACTTC. Amino acids: CASSPGQGGKTQYF.

V gene TRBV7-9 combines with J gene TRBJ1-5; a possible D gene is TRBD1 (5 bases). From germline, CDR1 is SEHNR and CDR2 FQNEAQ (reference sequence). Trimming left V 5 bases short and J 7 bases short, with 12 bases between. The CDR3 totals 13 residues. The DNA of the CDR3 is TGTGCCAGCAGCGCCCAGGGAGGGCAGCCCCAGCATTTT. Translated: CASSAQGGQPQHF.

The chain combines TRBV20-1 with TRBJ1-1, with D maybe TRBD1 (5 bases). Trimming removed 3 bases from V and 6 bases from J, with 11 bases in between. Germline CDR1 is DFQATT and CDR2 is SNEGSKA (reference sequence). The length of the CDR3 is 12 residues. CDR3 protein: CSASRGGSEAFF. The DNA for the CDR3 is TGCAGTGCTAGTAGGGGAGGGTCTGAAGCTTTCTTT.

This clone was seen a single time. The chain has TRBV27 and TRBJ2-3; 10 bases are a match to TRBD2. The length of the CDR3 is 15 residues. The V gene's germline CDR1 is MNHEY and CDR2 SMNVEV (reference sequence). J was trimmed by 6 bases and V by 5 bases; bases with no gene match: 8. CDR3 residues: CASSHLAGAGDTQYF. The CDR3, as DNA: TGTGCCAGCAGTCATCTAGCGGGAGCGGGGGATACGCAGTATTTT.

V usage is TRBV19 and J usage is TRBJ1-2, with 7 nucleotides matching TRBD1. The germline gives CDR1 LNHDA, CDR2 SQIVND (reference sequence). Germline trimming cut 4 bases from V and 8 bases from J; bases unmatched to any gene: 10. The CDR3 contains 14 residues. CDR3 sequence reads: CASSTTGAAGGYTF. The CDR3 DNA sequence: TGTGCCAGTAGTACCACAGGGGCCGCAGGGGGCTACACCTTC.

V gene TRBV28 combines with J gene TRBJ2-1; a possible D gene is TRBD1 (5 bases). This CDR3 spans 15 amino acids. Trimming took 4 bases from V and 1 from J, leaving 11 bases between them. The germline V gene has CDR1 MDHEN and CDR2 SYDVKM. The CDR3, as DNA: TGTGCCAGCAGTTCGACAGCACGATCCTACAATGAGCAGTTCTTC. Amino acid sequence: CASSSTARSYNEQFF.

The chain carries TRBV5-1 and TRBJ2-7, with 8 bases identical to TRBD1. Germline CDR1 SGHRS, CDR2 YFSETQ. The CDR3 contains 14 residues. V lost 4 bases and J lost 6; bases outside the gene matches: 9. The CDR3 DNA reads TGCGCCAGCAGCATGGAGGACAGGGCTCCCGAGCAGTACTTC. This codes for CASSMEDRAPEQYF.

The genes are TRBV15 and TRBJ2-7; no reliable D call. The germline gives CDR1 LNHNV, CDR2 YYDKDF (reference sequence). V lost 3 bases to trimming and J lost 0 bases, with 6 bases between them. The CDR3 spans 13 residues. CDR3 bases: TGTGCCACCAGCAGCCGGGTCTCCTACGAGCAGTACTTC. Encoded protein: CATSSRVSYEQYF.

The sample holds many counts of this clone. This chain joins TRBV15 and TRBJ2-7, with 15 bases aligning to TRBD2. The germline V gene encodes CDR1 LNHNV and CDR2 YYDKDF (reference sequence). V lost 1 base, J lost 7 bases, and 2 bases stayed unmatched. The CDR3 spans 15 residues. CDR3 loop: CATSRGGTSGREQYF. Written as DNA, the CDR3 is TGTGCCACCAGCAGAGGCGGGACTAGCGGGAGGGAGCAGTACTTC.

This clone came up a few times. The V gene is TRBV4-1, the J gene TRBJ2-5; 7 positions agree with TRBD1. J gave up 1 base and V 4 bases, and 9 bases lay outside the gene matches. CDR1 and CDR2 (germline): MGHRA, YSYEKL. The CDR3 is 16 residues long. CDR3 sequence: CASSLLPGQLQETQYF. CDR3 bases: TGCGCCAGCAGCCTCCTTCCGGGACAGCTCCAAGAGACCCAGTACTTC.

The gene calls are TRBV6-6 and TRBJ1-1; no clear D gene. V lost 6 bases to trimming and J lost 0 bases, with 8 bases between them. Germline V gene sequence: CDR1 MNHNY, CDR2 SVGAGI (reference sequence). The CDR3 is 13 residues long. CDR3 DNA sequence: TGTGCCAGCAGATTCAACATGAACACTGAAGCTTTCTTT. Amino acid sequence: CASRFNMNTEAFF.

The chain links TRBV19 to TRBJ2-2; a possible D gene is TRBD2 (5 bases). This CDR3 spans 15 amino acids. CDR1 is LNHDA, CDR2 SQIVND, per germline (reference sequence). Trimming took off 3 bases at V and 4 bases at J, with 12 bases between the two ends. The CDR3 region is CASSILLSGTGELFF. The CDR3 coding sequence is TGTGCCAGTAGTATTTTACTAAGCGGCACCGGGGAGCTGTTTTTT.

The rearrangement uses TRBV3-1 (or the pseudogene TRBV3-2) and TRBJ2-1, with TRBD2 matching over 9 bases. Per germline, CDR1 LGHDT and CDR2 YNNKEL (reference sequence). J lost 3 bases, V lost 1 base, and 1 base had no gene match. The CDR3 spans 15 residues. CDR3 sequence: CASSQGTSDYNEQFF. In DNA, the CDR3 is TGTGCCAGCAGCCAAGGGACTAGCGACTACAATGAGCAGTTCTTC.

V is TRBV5-1 and J is TRBJ1-4; 8 nucleotides match TRBD1. This CDR3 contains 16 residues. With 0 bases clipped from V and 8 bases from J, the junction kept 9 bases outside the gene matches. Germline CDR1 SGHRS, CDR2 YFSETQ. This CDR3 is CASSLEADRAHEKLFF. CDR3 coding DNA: TGCGCCAGCAGCTTGGAGGCGGACAGGGCGCACGAAAAACTGTTTTTT. The variable domain in full, completed from reference TRBV5-1 and TRBJ1-4, reads KAGVTQTPRYLIKTRGQQVTLSCSPISGHRSVSWYQQTPGQGLQFLFEYFSETQRNKGNFPGRFSGRQFSNSRSEMNVSTLELGDSALYLCASSLEADRAHEKLFFGSGTQLSVL.

The chain has TRBV18 and TRBJ2-5, with 8 bases identical to TRBD2. Losses at the gene ends were 6 bases for V and 5 bases for J; bases not matched to a gene: 11. The germline V gene encodes CDR1 KGHSH and CDR2 LQKENI. The CDR3 consists of 15 residues. The CDR3 DNA reads TGTGCCAGCTCCCCTCGTAGCGGGGCCCGGGAGACCCAGTACTTC. This translates into CASSPRSGARETQYF.

This chain connects TRBV7-6 to TRBJ2-5, with 10 nucleotides matching TRBD2. The ends lost 1 base at V and 1 base at J; junction bases unmatched: 9. Germline loops: CDR1 SGHVS, CDR2 FNYEAQ. The CDR3 is 18 residues long. The CDR3 region has the DNA TGTGCCAGCAGCTTAGTTGTAGCGGGGGGCGCGTCCCAAGAGACCCAGTACTTC. It encodes CASSLVVAGGASQETQYF.

This rearrangement joins TRBV9 to TRBJ2-3, with TRBD2 matching 7 bases. Germline CDR1 reads SGDLS; CDR2 reads YYNGEE. The CDR3 consists of 16 residues. J lost 5 bases, V lost 0 bases, and 9 bases had no gene match. Here the CDR3 reads CASSVGGGQAQDTQYF. In DNA form, the CDR3 reads TGTGCCAGCAGCGTAGGGGGAGGGCAAGCACAAGATACGCAGTATTTT.